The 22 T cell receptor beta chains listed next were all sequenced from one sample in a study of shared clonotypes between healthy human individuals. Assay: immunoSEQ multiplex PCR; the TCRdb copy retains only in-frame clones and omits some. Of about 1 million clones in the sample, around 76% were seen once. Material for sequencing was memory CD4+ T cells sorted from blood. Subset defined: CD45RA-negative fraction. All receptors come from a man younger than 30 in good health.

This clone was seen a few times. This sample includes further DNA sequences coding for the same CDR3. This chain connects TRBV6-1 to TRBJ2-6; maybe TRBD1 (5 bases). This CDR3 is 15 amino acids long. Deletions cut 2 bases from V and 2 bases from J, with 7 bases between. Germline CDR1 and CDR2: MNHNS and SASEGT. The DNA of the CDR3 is TGTGCCAGCAGTGAACCAGGGACTGGGGCCAACGTCCTGACTTTC. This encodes CASSEPGTGANVLTF.

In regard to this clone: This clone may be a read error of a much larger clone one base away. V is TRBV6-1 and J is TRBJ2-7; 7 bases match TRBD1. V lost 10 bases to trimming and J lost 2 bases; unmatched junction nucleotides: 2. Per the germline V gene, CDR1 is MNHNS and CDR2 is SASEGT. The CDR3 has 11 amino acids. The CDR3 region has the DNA TGTGCCAACGGACAGGCCTACGAGCAGTACTTC. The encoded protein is CANGQAYEQYF.

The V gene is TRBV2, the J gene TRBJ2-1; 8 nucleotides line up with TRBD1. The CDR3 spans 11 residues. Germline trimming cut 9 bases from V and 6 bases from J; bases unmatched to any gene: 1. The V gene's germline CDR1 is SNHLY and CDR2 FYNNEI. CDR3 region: CARGQGNEQFF. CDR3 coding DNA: TGTGCCAGAGGACAGGGCAATGAGCAGTTCTTC.

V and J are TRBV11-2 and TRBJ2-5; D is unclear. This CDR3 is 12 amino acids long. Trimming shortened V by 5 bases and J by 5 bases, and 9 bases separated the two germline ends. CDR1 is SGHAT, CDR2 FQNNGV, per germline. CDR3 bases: TGTGCCAGCAGCCCATATACGGAGACCCAGTACTTC. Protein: CASSPYTETQYF.

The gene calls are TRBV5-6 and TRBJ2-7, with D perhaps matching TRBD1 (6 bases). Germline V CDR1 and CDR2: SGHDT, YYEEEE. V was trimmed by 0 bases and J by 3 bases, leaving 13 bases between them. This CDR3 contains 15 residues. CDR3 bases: TGTGCCAGCAGCTTGGGGCAGGGGACCTACTACGAGCAGTACTTC. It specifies CASSLGQGTYYEQYF.

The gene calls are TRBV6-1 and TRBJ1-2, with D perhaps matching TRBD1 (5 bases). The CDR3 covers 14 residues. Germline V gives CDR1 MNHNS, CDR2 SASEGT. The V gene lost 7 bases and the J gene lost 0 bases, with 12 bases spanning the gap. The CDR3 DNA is TGTGCCAGCATGTTTGACAGATCTAACTATGGCTACACCTTC. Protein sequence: CASMFDRSNYGYTF.

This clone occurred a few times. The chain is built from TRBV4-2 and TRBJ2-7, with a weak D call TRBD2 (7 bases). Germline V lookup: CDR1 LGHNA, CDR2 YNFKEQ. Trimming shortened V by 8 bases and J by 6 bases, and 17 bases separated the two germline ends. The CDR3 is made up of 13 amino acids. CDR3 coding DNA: TGTGCCAGCGACCAGCGGGGAGGGGGCGAGCAGTACTTC. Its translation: CASDQRGGGEQYF.

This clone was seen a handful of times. DNA for the CDR3: TGTGCCACCAGCAGAAGATCGGCGGGGGCAACAGATACGCAGTATTTT. This sequence encodes CATSRRSAGATDTQYF. The V call is TRBV15, the J call TRBJ2-3, with D tentatively TRBD2 (7 bases). Per germline, CDR1 LNHNV and CDR2 YYDKDF (reference sequence). Trimming took 2 bases from V and 3 from J, leaving 15 bases between them. The CDR3 covers 16 residues.

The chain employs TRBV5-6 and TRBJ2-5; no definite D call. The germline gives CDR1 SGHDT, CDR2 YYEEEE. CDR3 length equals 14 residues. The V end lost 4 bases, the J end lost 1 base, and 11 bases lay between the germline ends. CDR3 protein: CASSRLLFQETQYF. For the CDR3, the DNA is TGTGCCAGCAGCCGCCTACTTTTCCAAGAGACCCAGTACTTC.

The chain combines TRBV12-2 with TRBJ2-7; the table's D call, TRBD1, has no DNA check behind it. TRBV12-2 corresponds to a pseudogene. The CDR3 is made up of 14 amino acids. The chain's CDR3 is CASRSRGASYEQYF. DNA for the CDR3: TGTGCAAGTCGCTCCCGTGGGGCCTCCTACGAGCAGTACTTC.

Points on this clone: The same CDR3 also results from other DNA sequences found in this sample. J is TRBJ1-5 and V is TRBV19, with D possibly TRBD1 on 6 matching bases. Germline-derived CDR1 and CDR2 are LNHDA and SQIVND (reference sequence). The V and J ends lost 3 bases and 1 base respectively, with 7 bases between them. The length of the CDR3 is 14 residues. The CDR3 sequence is CASSMTGSNQPQHF. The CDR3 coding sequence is TGTGCCAGTAGTATGACAGGCAGCAATCAGCCCCAGCATTTT. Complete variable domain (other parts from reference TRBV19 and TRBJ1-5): DGGITQSPKYLFRKEGQNVTLSCEQNLNHDAMYWYRQDPGQGLRLIYYSQIVNDFQKGDIAEGYSVSREKKESFPLTVTSAQKNPTAFYLCASSMTGSNQPQHFGDGTRLSIL.

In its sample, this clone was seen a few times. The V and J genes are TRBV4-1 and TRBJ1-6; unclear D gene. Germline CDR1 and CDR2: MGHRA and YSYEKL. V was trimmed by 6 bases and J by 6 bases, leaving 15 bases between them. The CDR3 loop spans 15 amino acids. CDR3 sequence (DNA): TGCGCCAGCAGGGTACAACGGGAAGGTAATTCACCCCTCCACTTT. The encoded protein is CASRVQREGNSPLHF.

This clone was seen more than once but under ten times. This CDR3 is CASSLGGEPYNEQFF. CDR3 bases: TGTGCCAGCAGCTTAGGTGGGGAGCCTTACAATGAGCAGTTCTTC. The chain links TRBV11-1 to TRBJ2-1; a weak D match, TRBD2 (5 bases). The CDR3 runs 15 residues. CDR1 and CDR2 (germline): SGHAT, FQDESV (reference sequence). Trimming cost V 1 base and J 4 bases, with 11 bases left between them.

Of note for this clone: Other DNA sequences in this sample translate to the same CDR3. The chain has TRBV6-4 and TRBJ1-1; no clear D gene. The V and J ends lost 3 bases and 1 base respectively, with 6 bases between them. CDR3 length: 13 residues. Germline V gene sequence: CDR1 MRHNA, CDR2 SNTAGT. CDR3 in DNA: TGTGCCAGCAGTGAACAGAGGAACACTGAAGCTTTCTTT. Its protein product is CASSEQRNTEAFF.

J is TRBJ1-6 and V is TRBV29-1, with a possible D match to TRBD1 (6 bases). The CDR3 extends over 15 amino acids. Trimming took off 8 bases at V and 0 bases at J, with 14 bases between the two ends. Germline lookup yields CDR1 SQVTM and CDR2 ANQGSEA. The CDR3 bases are TGCAGCACATGGGACAAAAGCTCCTATAATTCACCCCTCCACTTT. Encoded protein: CSTWDKSSYNSPLHF.

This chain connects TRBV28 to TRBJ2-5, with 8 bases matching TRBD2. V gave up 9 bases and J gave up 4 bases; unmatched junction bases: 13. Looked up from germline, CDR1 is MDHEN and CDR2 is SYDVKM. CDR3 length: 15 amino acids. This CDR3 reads CASNSVGGVRETQYF. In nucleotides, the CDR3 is TGTGCCAGTAACTCGGTCGGGGGGGTGCGAGAGACCCAGTACTTC.

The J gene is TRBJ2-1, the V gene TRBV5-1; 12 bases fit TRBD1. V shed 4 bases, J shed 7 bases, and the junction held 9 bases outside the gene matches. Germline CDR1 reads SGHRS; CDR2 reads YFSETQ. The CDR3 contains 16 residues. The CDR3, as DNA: TGCGCCAGCAGCCCGTCCGGGACAGGGGGCGTGAATGAGCAGTTCTTC. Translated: CASSPSGTGGVNEQFF.

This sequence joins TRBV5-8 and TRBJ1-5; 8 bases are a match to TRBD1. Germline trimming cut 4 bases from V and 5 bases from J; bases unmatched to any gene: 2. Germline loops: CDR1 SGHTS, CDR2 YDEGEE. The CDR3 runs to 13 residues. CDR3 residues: CASSPDRDQPQHF. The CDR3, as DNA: TGTGCCAGCAGCCCGGACAGGGATCAGCCCCAGCATTTT.

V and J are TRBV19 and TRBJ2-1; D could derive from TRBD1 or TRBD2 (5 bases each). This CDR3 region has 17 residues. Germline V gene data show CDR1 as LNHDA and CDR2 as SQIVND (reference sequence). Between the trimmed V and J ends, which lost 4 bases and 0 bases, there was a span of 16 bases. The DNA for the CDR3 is TGTGCCAGTAGTAGGGGTACGGGACGGAGCTCCTACAATGAGCAGTTCTTC. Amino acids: CASSRGTGRSSYNEQFF.

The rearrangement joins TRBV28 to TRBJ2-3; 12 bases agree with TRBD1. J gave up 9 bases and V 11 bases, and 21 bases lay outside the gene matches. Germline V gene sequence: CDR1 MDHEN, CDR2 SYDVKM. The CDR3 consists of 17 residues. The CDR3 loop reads CASAAPSRDRGLRTQYF. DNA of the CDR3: TGTGCCTCAGCGGCCCCATCTCGGGACAGGGGGCTTAGGACGCAGTATTTT.

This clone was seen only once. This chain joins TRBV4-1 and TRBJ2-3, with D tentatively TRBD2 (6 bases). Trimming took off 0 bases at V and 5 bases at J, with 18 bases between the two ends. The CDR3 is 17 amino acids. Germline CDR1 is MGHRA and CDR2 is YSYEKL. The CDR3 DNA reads TGCGCCAGCAGCCAAGATGGGGCGGGGAGGTTTGGAGATACGCAGTATTTT. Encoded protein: CASSQDGAGRFGDTQYF.

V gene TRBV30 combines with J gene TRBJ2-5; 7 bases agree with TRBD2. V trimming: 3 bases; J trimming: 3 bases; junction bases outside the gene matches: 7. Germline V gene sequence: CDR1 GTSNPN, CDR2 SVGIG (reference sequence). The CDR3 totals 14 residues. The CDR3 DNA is TGTGCCTGGAGCGTAGGACTAGACGAAGAGACCCAGTACTTC. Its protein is CAWSVGLDEETQYF.